These 7 T cell receptor beta chains were all obtained from the same sample, sequenced in a study of T-cell memory formation after mild COVID-19. Using its own MiXCR run on the 5' RACE reads, TCRdb lists one record per CDR3 protein. The sample contains some 50,000 distinct CDR3 sequences, 12% of which appear only once. Sequencing was done on a sample of PBMCs or a T cell subset sorted from them (not recorded which). These receptors originate from a man younger than 35 who had mild COVID-19 (a few samples of this study predate the infection). Cell type and time point are not known.

This clonotype was counted between two and nine times. V and J are TRBV20-1 and TRBJ1-3, with D unresolved. The CDR3 runs to 13 residues. V lost 5 bases to trimming and J lost 0 bases, with 8 bases between them. The germline gives CDR1 DFQATT, CDR2 SNEGSKA (reference sequence). The CDR3 loop is CSAGGHSGNTIYF. CDR3 in DNA: TGCAGTGCTGGTGGCCACTCTGGAAACACCATATATTTT.

The table lists this clonotype with many counts. The V call is TRBV5-6, the J call TRBJ2-7; 7 bases line up with TRBD2. This CDR3 comprises 13 residues. V lost 4 bases, J lost 0 bases, and 1 base stayed unmatched. Germline-derived CDR1 and CDR2 are SGHDT and YYEEEE. DNA of the CDR3: TGTGCCAGCAGCGGGAGGGCCTCCTACGAGCAGTACGTC. It specifies CASSGRASYEQYV.

This clonotype was seen many times. The V gene is TRBV7-9, the J gene TRBJ2-7; possibly TRBD1 for D (5 bases). The CDR3 has 13 residues. Trimming pared 3 bases from V and 5 bases from J, leaving 11 bases between. The germline CDR1 and CDR2 sequences are SEHNR and FQNEAQ (reference sequence). CDR3 protein: CASSFWGRDEQYF. Written as DNA, the CDR3 is TGTGCCAGCAGCTTCTGGGGCAGGGACGAGCAGTACTTC.

The chain joins TRBV20-1 to TRBJ2-2; no definite D call. Trimming removed 3 bases from V and 7 bases from J, with 6 bases in between. The CDR3 covers 11 residues. Germline V gene sequence: CDR1 DFQATT, CDR2 SNEGSKA (reference sequence). The CDR3 here is CSARGIGELFF. CDR3 coding DNA: TGCAGTGCTAGGGGGATCGGGGAGCTGTTTTTT.

V usage is TRBV21-1 and J usage is TRBJ1-5; the table's TRBD1 call for D was not verified on the DNA. TRBV21-1 is an annotated pseudogene. The CDR3 covers 17 residues. The CDR3 nucleotides are TGTGCCAGCAGCAAAGTGGTAACAGGGGGGAAAAATCAGCCCCAGCATTTT. It specifies CASSKVVTGGKNQPQHF.

This clonotype was seen only a few times. The chain has TRBV5-5 and TRBJ2-3; no definite D call. V was shortened by 5 bases and J by 0 bases, with 7 bases between the two germline ends. The length of the CDR3 is 13 residues. Germline lookup yields CDR1 SGHKS and CDR2 YYEKEE (reference sequence). The CDR3 nucleotides are TGTGCCAGCAGTAGGTGGAGCACAGATACGCAGTATTTT. Residues: CASSRWSTDTQYF.

This clonotype was counted a few times. The chain links TRBV11-2 to TRBJ2-3; D unresolved. This CDR3 is 16 amino acids long. From germline, CDR1 is SGHAT and CDR2 FQNNGV. V was cut by 0 bases and J by 0 bases, with 10 bases left in between. The DNA for the CDR3 is TGTGCCAGCAGCTTAGAAGGGCCAGCGAGCACAGATACGCAGTATTTT. It translates to CASSLEGPASTDTQYF.